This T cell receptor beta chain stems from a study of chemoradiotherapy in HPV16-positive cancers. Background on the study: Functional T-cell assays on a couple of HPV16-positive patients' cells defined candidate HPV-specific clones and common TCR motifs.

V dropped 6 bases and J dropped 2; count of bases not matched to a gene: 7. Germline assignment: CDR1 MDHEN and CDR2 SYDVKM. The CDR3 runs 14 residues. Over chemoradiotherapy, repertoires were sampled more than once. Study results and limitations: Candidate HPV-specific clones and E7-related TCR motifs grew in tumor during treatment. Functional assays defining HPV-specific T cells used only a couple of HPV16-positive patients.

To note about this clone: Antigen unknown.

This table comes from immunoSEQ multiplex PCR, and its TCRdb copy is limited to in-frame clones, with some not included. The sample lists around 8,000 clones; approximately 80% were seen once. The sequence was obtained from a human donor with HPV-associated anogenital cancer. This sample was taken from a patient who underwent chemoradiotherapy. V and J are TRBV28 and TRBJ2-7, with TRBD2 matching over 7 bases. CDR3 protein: CASSTPAGPYEQYF. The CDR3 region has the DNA TGTGCCAGCAGCACCCCAGCGGGGCCCTACGAGCAGTACTTC. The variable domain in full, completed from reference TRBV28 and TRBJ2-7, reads DVKVTQSSRYLVKRTGEKVFLECVQDMDHENMFWYRQDPGLGLRLIYFSYDVKMKEKGDIPEGYSVSREKKERFSLILESASTNQTSMYLCASSTPAGPYEQYFGPGTRLTVT.